This T cell receptor beta chain was documented in a study of shared clonotypes between healthy human individuals. The unsorted PBMC sample used ten immunoSEQ deep assay plates. The method was immunoSEQ multiplex PCR; TCRdb's version includes in-frame clones alone and lacks a portion of them. The sample shows fewer than 700,000 clones, around 78% of them seen only once. Material for sequencing was PBMCs. The clonotype comes from a woman aged 40 to 55 in good health. Some clones in this sample may be carry-over from other donors' samples.

The DNA of the CDR3 is TGCAGCGTGGGGGGGGCTAGCGACACAGATACGCAGTATTTT. Encoded protein: CSVGGASDTDTQYF. The rearrangement links TRBV29-1 to TRBJ2-3, with D maybe TRBD2 (7 bases). CDR3 length equals 14 residues. With 6 bases removed from V and 2 bases from J, the gap between germline ends came to 15 bases. Germline CDR1 SQVTM, CDR2 ANQGSEA.